This T cell receptor beta chain is from a study of identifying expanded T cells in peripheral blood. Using immunoSEQ multiplex PCR, the repertoire was profiled, and TCRdb retains in-frame clones only, with some absent. The table includes approximately 100,000 clones, roughly 89% detected once. The sample comprised blood. This receptor was identified in a person between 18 and 75 years old in good health.

The CDR3 coding sequence is TGCAGCGTCCCAGACAGTCCCTCTGGAAACACCATATATTTT. It translates to CSVPDSPSGNTIYF. This rearrangement joins TRBV29-1 to TRBJ1-3; D is perhaps TRBD1 (5 bases). V was cut by 6 bases and J by 0 bases, with 12 bases left in between. Germline V gene sequence: CDR1 SQVTM, CDR2 ANQGSEA. CDR3 length: 14 amino acids.